The 14 T cell receptor beta chains in this list originate from one sample, sequenced in a study of T cells after somatic rescue of genetic block. Repertoires were generated with immunoSEQ multiplex PCR, while TCRdb's copy carries only in-frame clones and drops some. This sample has 10,000 or so clones; about 71% occur once, and the top ten carry approximately 12%. The sample comprised peripheral blood mononuclear cells (PBMCs). All receptors derive from a boy younger than 18.

The V gene is TRBV6-5, the J gene TRBJ2-1, with a tentative D call TRBD2 (6 bases). V was pared by 1 base and J by 0 bases, with 10 bases between. Germline CDR1 MNHEY, CDR2 SVGAGI. This CDR3 is 16 amino acids long. The DNA of the CDR3 is TGTGCCAGCAGTTACTGGGGCGGGATCTCCTACAATGAGCAGTTCTTC. Encoded protein: CASSYWGGISYNEQFF.

This clone was observed a handful of times. The V and J genes are TRBV4-1 and TRBJ1-6, with 9 bases fitting TRBD1. The CDR3 is 16 amino acids. The germline CDR1 and CDR2 sequences are MGHRA and YSYEKL. V lost 3 bases, J lost 6 bases, and 6 bases stayed unmatched. The chain's CDR3 is CASSQTDRGFNSPLHF. CDR3 nucleotide sequence: TGCGCCAGCAGCCAGACAGACAGGGGGTTTAATTCACCCCTCCACTTT.

J is TRBJ2-7 and V is TRBV6-1, with TRBD2 matching over 12 bases. The CDR3 loop spans 15 amino acids. The junction had 10 bases not matched to a gene; V was cut back by 8 bases and J by 5 bases. Germline V gives CDR1 MNHNS, CDR2 SASEGT. The CDR3 region is CASHPLAGGTNEQYF. Here the CDR3 DNA reads TGTGCCAGCCATCCTCTAGCGGGGGGGACTAACGAGCAGTACTTC.

As regards this clone: The junction departs from the called germline gene at one end, perhaps through a read error. Within the sample, other DNA sequences also encode this same CDR3. V usage is TRBV5-4 and J usage is TRBJ2-7, with D uncertain. This CDR3 spans 16 amino acids. From germline, CDR1 is SGHNT and CDR2 YYREEE (reference sequence). CDR3 residues: CASSLADTPAGYEQYF. The CDR3 nucleotides are TGTGCTAGCAGCTTGGCGGATACTCCTGCAGGCTACGAGCAGTACTTC.

The chain has TRBV18 and TRBJ2-5, with a possible D match to TRBD1 (5 bases). The CDR3 is 17 residues long. V dropped 0 bases and J dropped 2 bases, with 16 bases sitting between them. Germline V lookup: CDR1 KGHSH, CDR2 LQKENI. The CDR3 protein is CASSPPTGVFFQETQYF. CDR3 coding DNA: TGTGCCAGCTCACCACCAACAGGAGTGTTTTTTCAAGAGACCCAGTACTTC.

This chain joins TRBV5-4 and TRBJ2-7; the D gene is possibly TRBD1 (5 bases). The CDR3 extends over 12 amino acids. Germline V gene data show CDR1 as SGHNT and CDR2 as YYREEE (reference sequence). Trimming removed 0 bases at V and 5 bases at J, with 6 bases between. The CDR3 DNA follows: TGTGCCAGCAGCTTGGGGGGCCACGAGCAGTACTTC. Translation gives CASSLGGHEQYF.

CDR3 region: CATSRDSGYKTQYF. CDR3 in DNA: TGTGCCACCAGCAGAGATTCAGGGTACAAGACCCAGTACTTC. The chain recombines TRBV15 with TRBJ2-5; tentative D call: TRBD1 (5 bases). Trimming cost V 0 bases and J 6 bases, with 11 bases left between them. Germline V lookup: CDR1 LNHNV, CDR2 YYDKDF (reference sequence). The CDR3 spans 14 residues.

The chain is built from TRBV5-1 and TRBJ2-1; D might be TRBD2 (7 bases). The germline V and J ends were trimmed by 0 bases and 2 bases, with 12 bases remaining between them. The CDR3 is 16 amino acids. CDR1 SGHRS and CDR2 YFSETQ come from the germline V gene. The CDR3 loop reads CASSLAGGLPYNEQFF. The CDR3, as DNA: TGCGCCAGCAGCTTGGCCGGGGGGCTCCCCTACAATGAGCAGTTCTTC.

V gene TRBV7-8 combines with J gene TRBJ1-5; TRBD1 agrees at 7 bases. From germline, CDR1 is SGHVS and CDR2 FQNEAQ. The CDR3 runs 15 residues. The V gene end was trimmed by 5 bases and the J gene end by 3 bases; junction bases not matched to a gene: 7. CDR3 region: CASSPRQGFNQPQHF. The CDR3 DNA follows: TGTGCCAGCAGCCCCCGACAGGGCTTCAATCAGCCCCAGCATTTT.

This clone came up a few times. The chain links TRBV30 to TRBJ1-2; D remains unclear. Germline CDR1 and CDR2: GTSNPN and SVGIG (reference sequence). Trimming left V 2 bases short and J 7 bases short, with 11 bases between. The CDR3 spans 12 residues. In DNA, the CDR3 is TGTGCCTGGAGTCGGGCGGGGAGTGGCTACACCTTC. This translates into CAWSRAGSGYTF.

This clone has only a few counts. The CDR3 is CASSSTTPYEQYF. The CDR3 coding sequence is TGTGCCAGCTCATCGACTACTCCCTACGAGCAGTACTTC. The rearrangement joins TRBV18 to TRBJ2-7, with D perhaps TRBD2 (5 bases). Germline CDR1 reads KGHSH; CDR2 reads LQKENI. The V and J ends lost 5 bases and 2 bases respectively, with 10 bases between them. The CDR3 loop spans 13 amino acids.

V is TRBV7-2 and J is TRBJ1-5; TRBD1 matches at 8 bases. The CDR3 runs 13 residues. J lost 4 bases, V lost 6 bases, and 2 bases had no gene match. CDR1 is SGHTA, CDR2 FQGNSA, per germline. This CDR3 is CASSWTGNQPQHF. The CDR3 DNA reads as TGTGCCAGCAGTTGGACAGGGAATCAGCCCCAGCATTTT.

This chain uses TRBV29-1 with TRBJ2-6; 12 bases match TRBD1. The V segment lost 7 bases and the J segment 4 bases; nucleotides outside the gene matches: 11. The CDR3 totals 17 residues. Germline loops: CDR1 SQVTM, CDR2 ANQGSEA. The CDR3 here is CSAPTRDRGPGANVLTF. CDR3 DNA sequence: TGCAGCGCGCCTACTCGGGACAGGGGGCCCGGGGCCAACGTCCTGACTTTC. Based on the CDR3 plus reference TRBV29-1 and TRBJ2-6, the full variable domain is SAVISQKPSRDICQRGTSLTIQCQVDSQVTMMFWYRQQPGQSLTLIATANQGSEATYESGFVIDKFPISRPNLTFSTLTVSNMSPEDSSIYLCSAPTRDRGPGANVLTFGAGSRLTVL.

This chain joins TRBV19 and TRBJ2-5; no definite D call. The germline CDR1 and CDR2 sequences are LNHDA and SQIVND (reference sequence). V was trimmed by 6 bases and J by 5 bases, leaving 10 bases between them. CDR3 size: 12 residues. DNA of the CDR3: TGTGCCAGTAGAGGATTGTCGGAGACCCAGTACTTC. Protein: CASRGLSETQYF.